These 26 T cell receptor beta chains were all obtained from the same sample, sequenced in a study of blood T cell repertoires in COVID-19. Using immunoSEQ multiplex PCR, the repertoire was profiled, and TCRdb retains in-frame clones only, with some absent. Of tens of thousands of clones listed, over 70% are singletons. The material sequenced was peripheral blood. These TCRs come from an older man with acute or convalescent COVID-19.

This chain joins TRBV29-1 and TRBJ2-7; 7 positions match TRBD2. V trimming: 7 bases; J trimming: 5 bases; junction bases outside the gene matches: 8. The CDR3 spans 12 residues. From germline, CDR1 is SQVTM and CDR2 ANQGSEA. In DNA, the CDR3 is TGCAGCGCAAGCCTGACTAGCAACGAGCAGTACTTC. Translated, it gives CSASLTSNEQYF.

The chain joins TRBV2 to TRBJ1-3, with D possibly matching TRBD1 (5 bases). CDR3 length: 14 residues. Germline CDR1 reads SNHLY; CDR2 reads FYNNEI. V was clipped by 2 bases and J by 0 bases, with 5 bases between them. This CDR3 reads CASSEQGSGNTIYF. In nucleotides, the CDR3 is TGTGCCAGCAGTGAACAGGGCTCTGGAAACACCATATATTTT.

This clone was recorded a few times. This sequence joins TRBV18 and TRBJ1-1; D remains unclear. V lost 6 bases to trimming and J lost 7 bases, with 12 bases between them. This CDR3 region has 12 residues. The V gene's germline CDR1 is KGHSH and CDR2 LQKENI. The CDR3 reads CASSPTAVEAFF. CDR3 in DNA: TGTGCCAGCTCGCCTACAGCGGTTGAAGCTTTCTTT.

V gene TRBV21-1 combines with J gene TRBJ1-3; TRBD1 is taken as the D call from the table, unchecked against the DNA. TRBV21-1 is designated a pseudogene. The CDR3 consists of 19 residues. CDR3 loop: CASIVGEGQGPPRGNTIYF. The CDR3 nucleotides are TGTGCCAGCATCGTAGGAGAGGGACAGGGGCCACCTCGTGGAAACACCATATATTTT.

V and J are TRBV4-1 and TRBJ2-7; no clear D gene. Trimming removed 0 bases from V and 5 bases from J, with 8 bases in between. CDR1 and CDR2 from the germline V gene are MGHRA and YSYEKL. This CDR3 is 13 amino acids long. The DNA of the CDR3 is TGCGCCAGCAGCCAAGAAGAGCTCGACGAGCAGTACTTC. Its protein product is CASSQEELDEQYF.

CDR3 sequence: CASSLPGQGIQETQYF. DNA of the CDR3: TGTGCCAGCAGCCTACCGGGACAGGGAATTCAAGAGACCCAGTACTTC. The J gene is TRBJ2-5, the V gene TRBV5-6; TRBD1 aligns across 9 bases. The CDR3 is made up of 16 amino acids. The junction had 9 bases not matched to a gene; V was cut back by 4 bases and J by 2 bases. The germline gives CDR1 SGHDT, CDR2 YYEEEE.

The chain recombines TRBV5-6 with TRBJ2-5; possibly TRBD1 for D (5 bases). CDR3 length: 15 amino acids. Germline CDR1 reads SGHDT; CDR2 reads YYEEEE. V was shortened by 1 base and J by 7 bases, with 17 bases between the two germline ends. CDR3 nucleotide sequence: TGTGCCAGCAGCTTGTCTGTGGGGCCAGACGGGACCCAGTACTTC. Translated: CASSLSVGPDGTQYF.

V is TRBV9 and J is TRBJ1-4; D unclear. V lost 2 bases, J lost 4 bases, and 9 bases lay in between. Germline V gene sequence: CDR1 SGDLS, CDR2 YYNGEE. This CDR3 region has 14 residues. The CDR3 reads CASSVGPSNEKLFF. The CDR3 nucleotides read TGTGCCAGCAGCGTTGGTCCCAGTAATGAAAAACTGTTTTTT.

The chain couples TRBV6-2 or TRBV6-3 to TRBJ1-1, with D maybe TRBD1 (5 bases). Per germline, CDR1 MNHEY and CDR2 SVGEGT. This CDR3 is 12 amino acids long. V was shortened by 5 bases and J by 5 bases, with 9 bases between the two germline ends. CDR3 amino acids: CASSDRITEAFF. The CDR3 bases are TGTGCCAGCAGTGACAGAATAACTGAAGCTTTCTTT.

The CDR3: CASSLIGQETQYF. The CDR3 DNA sequence: TGTGCCAGCAGCTTAATCGGGCAAGAGACCCAGTACTTC. The chain has TRBV7-3 and TRBJ2-5; no clear D gene. The germline gives CDR1 SGHTA, CDR2 FQGTGA. Trimming shortened V by 1 base and J by 2 bases, and 5 bases separated the two germline ends. The CDR3 is 13 residues long. The full variable domain, its missing parts supplied by reference TRBV7-3 and TRBJ2-5, is GAGVSQTPSNKVTEKGKYVELRCDPISGHTALYWYRQSLGQGPEFLIYFQGTGAADDSGLPNDRFFAVRPEGSVSTLKIQRTERGDSAVYLCASSLIGQETQYFGPGTRLLVL.

To note about this clone: At one of its ends the junction is not consistent with the germline gene, which may arise from a read error. This sequence joins TRBV11-2 and TRBJ1-1; 7 nucleotides match TRBD1. This CDR3 is 13 amino acids long. Per the germline V gene, CDR1 is SGHAT and CDR2 is FQNNGV. This chain's CDR3 is CASSFGFETGSLF. The CDR3 bases are TGTGCCAGCAGCTTTGGGTTCGAGACAGGGAGTCTCTTT.

The rearrangement joins TRBV5-4 to TRBJ1-2, with no clear D. Trimming took off 3 bases at V and 4 bases at J, with 10 bases between the two ends. The CDR3 loop spans 13 amino acids. Germline CDR1 SGHNT, CDR2 YYREEE (reference sequence). CDR3 loop: CASSYDKSYGYTF. The CDR3 coding sequence is TGTGCCAGCAGCTATGACAAGAGCTATGGCTACACCTTC.

The J gene is TRBJ2-4, the V gene TRBV19, with D perhaps TRBD2 (6 bases). The V end lost 1 base, the J end lost 0 bases, and 10 bases lay between the germline ends. The CDR3 spans 16 residues. CDR1 LNHDA and CDR2 SQIVND come from the germline V gene (reference sequence). The CDR3 coding sequence is TGTGCCAGTAGTATAGGGGACTCCCTAGCCAAAAACATTCAGTACTTC. Protein: CASSIGDSLAKNIQYF.

The chain recombines TRBV11-2 with TRBJ2-3; 11 positions agree with TRBD2. The J segment lost 6 bases and the V segment lost 4 bases, leaving 12 bases of the junction unmatched. The CDR3 is 17 amino acids. The germline V gene has CDR1 SGHAT and CDR2 FQNNGV. The DNA of the CDR3 is TGTGCCAGCAGCTCATATAGCGGGGGGGATTCATCCGATACGCAGTATTTT. It translates to CASSSYSGGDSSDTQYF.

V usage is TRBV28 and J usage is TRBJ1-1, with D perhaps matching TRBD1 (5 bases). CDR1 and CDR2 (germline): MDHEN, SYDVKM. The V end lost 9 bases, the J end lost 7 bases, and 24 bases lay between the germline ends. This CDR3 is 15 amino acids long. The chain's CDR3 is CASVSGWHLKGEAFF. CDR3 coding DNA: TGTGCCAGTGTGTCAGGGTGGCACTTAAAGGGTGAAGCTTTCTTT. Supplemented by reference TRBV28 and TRBJ1-1, the full variable domain reads DVKVTQSSRYLVKRTGEKVFLECVQDMDHENMFWYRQDPGLGLRLIYFSYDVKMKEKGDIPEGYSVSREKKERFSLILESASTNQTSMYLCASVSGWHLKGEAFFGQGTRLTVV.

The chain has TRBV6-5 and TRBJ1-2; TRBD1 aligns across 10 bases. CDR1 is MNHEY and CDR2 is SVGAGI in the germline V gene. With 8 bases clipped from V and 5 bases from J, the junction kept 8 bases outside the gene matches. This CDR3 spans 14 amino acids. The CDR3 loop reads CASHYGQGGYGYTF. In nucleotides, the CDR3 is TGTGCCAGCCATTACGGACAGGGGGGATATGGCTACACCTTC.

As for this clone: One base away lies a much larger clone, so this may be a sequencing read error. The chain joins TRBV7-9 to TRBJ1-2; tentatively, D is TRBD1 (5 bases). The CDR3 covers 12 residues. Per germline, CDR1 SEHNR and CDR2 FQNEAQ (reference sequence). V lost 1 base, J lost 7 bases, and 7 bases lay in between. The DNA of the CDR3 is TGTGCCAGCAGCTTAGGGGGACTTGGCTACACCTTC. The encoded protein is CASSLGGLGYTF.

This chain links TRBV10-3 with TRBJ1-4; TRBD1 might be the D (5 bases). Per germline, CDR1 ENHRY and CDR2 SYGVKD. The CDR3 has 17 amino acids. V lost 0 bases and J 0 bases, leaving 11 bases between the germline ends. The CDR3 spells CAISESRGGATNEKLFF. CDR3 bases: TGTGCCATCAGTGAGTCGCGGGGAGGGGCAACTAATGAAAAACTGTTTTTT.

The chain recombines TRBV19 with TRBJ1-2; D is undetermined. Germline CDR1 and CDR2: LNHDA and SQIVND (reference sequence). The V gene lost 6 bases and the J gene lost 0 bases, with 5 bases spanning the gap. The CDR3 runs to 12 residues. The CDR3 protein is CASRGTNYGYTF. The DNA for the CDR3 is TGTGCCAGTAGGGGCACTAACTATGGCTACACCTTC.

The chain combines TRBV12-1 with TRBJ2-5; TRBD1, as called in the table, went unchecked against the DNA. TRBV12-1 counts as a pseudogene. The CDR3 totals 16 residues. The CDR3 DNA reads TGTGCCAGCAGCTTGCCGACAGGGACAAGCTGGGGGACCCAGTACTTC. Encoded protein: CASSLPTGTSWGTQYF.

V is TRBV5-4 and J is TRBJ1-3; TRBD1 matches 11 bases. Losses at the gene ends were 4 bases for V and 7 bases for J; bases not matched to a gene: 4. CDR3 size: 14 residues. Germline CDR1 SGHNT, CDR2 YYREEE (reference sequence). The CDR3 DNA follows: TGTGCCAGCAGCGCCGGGACAGGGGGGAACACCATATATTTT. Protein product: CASSAGTGGNTIYF.

The CDR3 loop is CASSPRQGMAFF. The DNA of the CDR3 is TGTGCCAGCAGCCCGAGACAGGGGATGGCTTTCTTT. The chain carries TRBV7-2 and TRBJ1-1; 8 bases fit TRBD1. The V and J ends lost 5 bases and 11 bases, in that order; junction bases with no gene match: 7. The CDR3 is 12 residues long. In germline, CDR1 is SGHTA, CDR2 FQGNSA.

This clone occurred a few times. The chain employs TRBV27 and TRBJ1-2; 7 nucleotides agree with TRBD1. CDR1 and CDR2 (germline): MNHEY, SMNVEV (reference sequence). The V segment lost 6 bases and the J segment 7 bases; nucleotides outside the gene matches: 11. The CDR3 has 14 amino acids. CDR3 protein: CASRPVQGSGGYTF. CDR3 in DNA: TGTGCCAGCAGACCCGTACAGGGGTCGGGTGGCTACACCTTC.

The J gene is TRBJ2-3, the V gene TRBV18; TRBD1 aligns across 7 bases. Losses at the gene ends were 6 bases for V and 5 bases for J; bases not matched to a gene: 5. This CDR3 comprises 13 residues. CDR1 is KGHSH, CDR2 LQKENI, per germline. CDR3: CASSDQGVDTQYF. The CDR3 DNA reads as TGTGCCAGCTCCGACCAGGGGGTAGATACGCAGTATTTT.

The chain recombines TRBV30 with TRBJ2-1, with TRBD1 as a possible D gene (5 bases). The germline V and J ends were trimmed by 1 base and 5 bases, with 6 bases remaining between them. Per the germline V gene, CDR1 is GTSNPN and CDR2 is SVGIG (reference sequence). CDR3 length: 12 amino acids. Here the CDR3 reads CAWSEGDNEQFF. CDR3 DNA sequence: TGTGCCTGGAGTGAAGGGGACAATGAGCAGTTCTTC.

V usage is TRBV7-2 and J usage is TRBJ1-5; D ambiguous. V gave up 1 base and J gave up 7 bases, with 11 bases separating them. In germline, CDR1 is SGHTA, CDR2 FQGNSA. The CDR3 runs to 14 residues. The CDR3 protein is CASSLGQRAQPQHF. The DNA for the CDR3 is TGTGCCAGCAGCTTAGGCCAGCGGGCACAGCCCCAGCATTTT.